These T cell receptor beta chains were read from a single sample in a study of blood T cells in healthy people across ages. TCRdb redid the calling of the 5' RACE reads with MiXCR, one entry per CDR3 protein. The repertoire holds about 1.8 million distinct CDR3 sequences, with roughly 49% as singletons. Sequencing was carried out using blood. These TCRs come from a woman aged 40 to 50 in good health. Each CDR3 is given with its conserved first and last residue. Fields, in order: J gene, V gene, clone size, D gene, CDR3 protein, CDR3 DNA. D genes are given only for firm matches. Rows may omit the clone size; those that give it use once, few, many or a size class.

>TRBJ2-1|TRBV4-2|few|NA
CASSQEVGGGRAYNEQFF
TGTGCCAGCAGCCAAGAAGTAGGAGGGGGGCGGGCTTACAATGAGCAGTTCTTC
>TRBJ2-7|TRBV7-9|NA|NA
CASSSIPDREGSYEQYF
TGTGCCAGCAGCTCTATTCCGGACAGGGAGGGGTCCTACGAGCAGTACTTC
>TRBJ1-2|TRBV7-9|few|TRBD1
CASSLKDRGRTGYTF
TGTGCCAGCAGCTTAAAAGACAGGGGGAGGACTGGCTACACCTTC
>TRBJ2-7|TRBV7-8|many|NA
CASSPGRGLSYEQYF
TGTGCCAGCAGCCCCGGACGGGGCCTCTCCTACGAGCAGTACTTC
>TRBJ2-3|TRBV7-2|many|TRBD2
CASSRWTSGTDTQYF
TGTGCCAGCAGCAGATGGACTAGCGGCACAGATACGCAGTATTTT
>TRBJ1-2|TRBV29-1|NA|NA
CSVDQRRGANYGYTF
TGCAGCGTTGACCAGCGAAGGGGGGCTAACTATGGCTACACCTTC
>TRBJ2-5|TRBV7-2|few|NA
CASSLGQGQTQYF
TGTGCCAGCAGCTTAGGCCAGGGCCAGACCCAGTACTTC
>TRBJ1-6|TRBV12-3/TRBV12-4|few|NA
CASSLGASYNSPLHF
TGTGCCAGCAGTTTGGGGGCCTCCTATAATTCACCCCTCCACTTT
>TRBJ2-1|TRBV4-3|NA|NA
CASSQDRSVSSYNEQFF
TGCGCCAGCAGCCAAGATCGGTCCGTGAGCTCCTACAATGAGCAGTTCTTC
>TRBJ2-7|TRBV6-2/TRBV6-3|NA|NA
CASSYPDISYEQYF
TGTGCCAGCAGTTACCCGGATATCTCCTACGAGCAGTACTTC
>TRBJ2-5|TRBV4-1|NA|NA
CASSPQGSGETNQETQYF
TGCGCCAGCAGCCCCCAGGGGAGCGGGGAGACTAACCAAGAGACCCAGTACTTC
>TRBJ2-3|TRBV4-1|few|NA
CASSQDYLDTQYF
TGCGCCAGCAGCCAAGACTATTTAGATACGCAGTATTTT
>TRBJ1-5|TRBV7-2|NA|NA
CANSLRRDSNQPQHF
TGTGCCAACAGCTTACGACGGGATAGCAATCAGCCCCAGCATTTT
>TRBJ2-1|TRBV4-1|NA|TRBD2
CASSQDWRGEYNEQFF
TGCGCCAGCAGCCAAGATTGGCGGGGGGAATACAATGAGCAGTTCTTC
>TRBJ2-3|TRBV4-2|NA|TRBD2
CASSQDSAGGGYF
TGTGCCAGCAGCCAAGATTCGGCTGGGGGGGGGTATTTT
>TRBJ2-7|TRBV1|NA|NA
CTSSQSTSVAYEQYF
TGCACCAGCAGCCAGTCGACTAGCGTGGCCTACGAGCAGTACTTC
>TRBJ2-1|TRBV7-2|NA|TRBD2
CASSPPRGSGEQFF
TGTGCCAGCAGCCCCCCGAGGGGTAGCGGGGAGCAGTTCTTC
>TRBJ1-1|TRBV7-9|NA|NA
CASSSVTVMNTEAFF
TGTGCCAGCAGCTCAGTGACAGTGATGAACACTGAAGCTTTCTTT
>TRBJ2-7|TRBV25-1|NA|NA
CASSVTGAPYNEQYF
TGTGCCAGCAGTGTAACAGGAGCCCCCTACAATGAGCAGTACTTC
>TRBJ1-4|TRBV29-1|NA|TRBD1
CSVLRQGEEKLFF
TGCAGCGTTCTTCGACAGGGGGAGGAAAAACTGTTTTTT
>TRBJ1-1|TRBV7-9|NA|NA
CASSPPRQNTEAFF
TGTGCCAGCAGCCCACCGCGACAGAACACTGAAGCTTTCTTT
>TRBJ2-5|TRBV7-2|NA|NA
CASSLGQPQRAQYF
TGTGCCAGCAGCTTAGGCCAGCCCCAGAGGGCCCAGTACTTC
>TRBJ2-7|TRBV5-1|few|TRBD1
CASSGRQGQEYEQYF
TGCGCCAGCAGCGGGAGACAGGGGCAAGAGTACGAGCAGTACTTC
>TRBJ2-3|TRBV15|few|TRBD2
CATSRILAGSTDTQYF
TGTGCCACCAGCAGAATACTAGCGGGGAGCACAGATACGCAGTATTTT
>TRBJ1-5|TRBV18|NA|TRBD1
CASSPHRQGASNQPQHF
TGTGCCAGCTCACCACATCGACAGGGGGCCAGCAATCAGCCCCAGCATTTT
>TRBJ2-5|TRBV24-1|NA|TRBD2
CATRGTSVTETQYF
TGTGCCACCAGAGGGACTAGTGTGACGGAGACCCAGTACTTC
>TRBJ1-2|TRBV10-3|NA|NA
CAITKGSDVYGYTF
TGTGCCATCACGAAAGGGTCGGACGTATATGGCTACACCTTC
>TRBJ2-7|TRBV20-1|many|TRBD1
CSASGTVDYEQYF
TGCAGTGCTTCCGGGACAGTAGACTACGAGCAGTACTTC
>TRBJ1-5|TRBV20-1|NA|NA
CSARAPGFGNQPQHF
TGCAGTGCTAGAGCCCCTGGGTTTGGTAATCAGCCCCAGCATTTT
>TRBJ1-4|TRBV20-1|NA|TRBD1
CSASLGQGGQTNEKLFF
TGCAGTGCTAGCCTCGGGCAGGGGGGACAAACTAATGAAAAACTGTTTTTT
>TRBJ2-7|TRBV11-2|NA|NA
CASQGIYEQYF
TGTGCCAGCCAGGGCATTTACGAGCAGTACTTC
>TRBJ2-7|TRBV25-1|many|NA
CASSALYEQYF
TGTGCCAGCAGCGCCCTATACGAGCAGTACTTC
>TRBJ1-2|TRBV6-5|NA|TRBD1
CASSPPRTGGDAGYTF
TGTGCCAGCAGCCCCCCCCGGACAGGGGGCGACGCTGGCTACACCTTC
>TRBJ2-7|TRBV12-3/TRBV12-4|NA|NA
CASRNREEQYF
TGTGCCAGCAGGAACAGGGAAGAGCAGTACTTC
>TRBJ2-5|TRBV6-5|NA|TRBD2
CASKASGGPLGWYF
TGTGCCAGCAAGGCTAGCGGGGGCCCTCTTGGATGGTACTTC
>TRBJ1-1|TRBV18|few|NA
CASSPKNTEAFF
TGTGCCAGCTCACCAAAGAACACTGAAGCTTTCTTT
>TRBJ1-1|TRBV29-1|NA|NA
CSVMGAFF
TGCAGCGTTATGGGAGCTTTCTTT
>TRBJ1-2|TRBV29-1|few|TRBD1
CSARQGATDYGYTF
TGCAGCGCACGACAGGGGGCGACCGACTATGGCTACACCTTC
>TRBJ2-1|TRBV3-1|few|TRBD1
CASCIGTGGINEQFF
TGTGCCAGCTGTATCGGGACAGGGGGCATTAATGAGCAGTTCTTC
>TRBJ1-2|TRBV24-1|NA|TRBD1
CATSDTGQYYGYTF
TGTGCCACCAGTGATACGGGACAGTATTATGGCTACACCTTC
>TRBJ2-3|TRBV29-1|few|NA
CSVVWTTSQVTQYF
TGCAGCGTTGTCTGGACCACCTCTCAGGTGACGCAGTATTTT
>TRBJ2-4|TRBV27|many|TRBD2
CASSTSGVAKNIQYF
TGTGCCAGCAGCACTAGCGGGGTGGCCAAAAACATTCAGTACTTC
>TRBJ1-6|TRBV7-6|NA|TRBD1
CASSLAGTGGNSPLHF
TGTGCCAGCAGCTTAGCTGGTACAGGGGGCAATTCACCCCTCCACTTT
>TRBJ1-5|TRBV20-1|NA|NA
CSARDPGGPYSNQRQHF
TGCAGTGCTAGAGATCCGGGCGGACCTTATAGCAATCAGCGCCAGCATTTT
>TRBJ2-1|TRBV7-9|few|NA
CASSSPGTDNEQFF
TGTGCCAGCAGCTCTCCGGGGACCGACAATGAGCAGTTCTTC